Detailed here is one TCR beta chain. Its matching antigen is unknown. The sample is drawn from a study of shared clonotypes between healthy human individuals. Broader study findings: Represented genetic and exposure-history diversity was restricted by having few donors.

Sequenced by immunoSEQ multiplex PCR; TCRdb stores in-frame clones only, minus some. The sample includes millions of clones, 85% to 95% of them seen just once. CDR3 length: 16 amino acids. This TCR came from a young man in good health. J is TRBJ2-7 and V is TRBV7-5; the D call of TRBD1 is as the table states it, not checked on the DNA. TRBV7-5 is described as a pseudogene. The material sequenced was naive CD4+ T cells sorted from blood. Subset noted: CD45RA+ positively selected. The CDR3, as DNA: TGTGCCAGAGGATCCCAGACAGTCGATCATAGCTACGAGCAGTACTTC. Encoded protein: CARGSQTVDHSYEQYF.